The present T cell receptor (beta chain) was sequenced within a study of T cells in Graves' hyperthyroidism and ophthalmopathy. Whole-study context: Before treatment of any kind, peripheral blood was taken at initial diagnosis. Overall study findings and caveats: Ophthalmopathy and stable hyperthyroidism were separated by a 13 V-J model. Ophthalmopathy, as predicted by the model, came a median 6.5 months after the prediction.

The PBMCs studied were ones that came from roughly 9.4 ml fresh peripheral blood. TCR beta CDR3 sequences were amplified from RNA transcripts. When the TCR CDR3 underwent first-round RT-PCR, the HTBI primer set was used. One entry per CDR3 protein, called by TCRdb with MiXCR from the multiplex PCR reads. Of a few hundred thousand distinct CDR3 sequences in the sample, around 15% are singletons; the top ten hold about 21%. With regard to this clonotype: The antigen remains undetermined.

CDR3 length: 16 residues. Germline CDR1 reads MNHNS; CDR2 reads SASEGT. With 8 bases removed from V and 0 bases from J, the gap between germline ends came to 14 bases. The source is a woman aged 55-69 years with Graves' ophthalmopathy. The chain joins TRBV6-1 to TRBJ2-6; TRBD2 is a possible D gene (6 bases). The sample taken for sequencing was blood. The CDR3 spells CASSPGSPSGANVLTF. CDR3 nucleotides: TGTGCCAGCTCACCCGGGAGCCCCTCTGGGGCCAACGTCCTGACTTTC.